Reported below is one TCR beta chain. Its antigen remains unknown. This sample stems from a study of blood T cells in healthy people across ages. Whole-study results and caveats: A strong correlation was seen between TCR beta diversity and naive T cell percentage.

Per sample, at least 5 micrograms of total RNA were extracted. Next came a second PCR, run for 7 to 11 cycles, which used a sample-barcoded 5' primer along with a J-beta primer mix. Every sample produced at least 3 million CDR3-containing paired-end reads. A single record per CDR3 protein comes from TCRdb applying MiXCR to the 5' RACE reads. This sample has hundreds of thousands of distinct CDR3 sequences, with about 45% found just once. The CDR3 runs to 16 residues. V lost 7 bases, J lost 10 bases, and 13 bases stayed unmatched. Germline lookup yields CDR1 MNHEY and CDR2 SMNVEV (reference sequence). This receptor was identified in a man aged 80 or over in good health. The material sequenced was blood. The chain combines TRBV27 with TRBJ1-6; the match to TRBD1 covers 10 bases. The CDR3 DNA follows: TGTGCCAGCACCCGAAGGGACAGGGGAGTAGTGTCACCCCTCCACTTT. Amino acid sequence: CASTRRDRGVVSPLHF.